Listed here are 17 T cell receptor beta chains from one sample, sequenced in a study of CD8 T cells in Susac syndrome. With random hexamers, roughly 0.5 to 1 ug RNA was reverse transcribed. One entry per CDR3 protein, called by TCRdb with MiXCR from the immunoSEQ multiplex PCR reads. The repertoire holds about 150,000 distinct CDR3 sequences, with 90% to 96% as singletons. The sample comprised CD4+ T cells from PBMCs. The receptors here all came from a human donor with Susac syndrome.

J is TRBJ2-1 and V is TRBV20-1, with TRBD2 matching 7 bases. The CDR3 runs to 15 residues. Germline V CDR1 and CDR2: DFQATT, SNEGSKA (reference sequence). V lost 6 bases, J lost 6 bases, and 14 bases stayed unmatched. The CDR3 coding sequence is TGCAGTGCACCCGATCTAGCGGCCGGCGGCAATGAGCAGTTCTTC. This translates into CSAPDLAAGGNEQFF.

The chain uses TRBV9 and TRBJ2-2, with D perhaps matching TRBD1 (6 bases). The CDR3 runs to 18 residues. V lost 0 bases and J 3 bases, leaving 18 bases between the germline ends. Germline-derived CDR1 and CDR2 are SGDLS and YYNGEE. CDR3 region: CASSVAIRGFGDTGELFF. DNA of the CDR3: TGTGCCAGCAGCGTAGCGATCAGGGGATTTGGTGACACCGGGGAGCTGTTTTTT. Drawing the rest from reference TRBV9 and TRBJ2-2, the complete variable domain is DSGVTQTPKHLITATGQRVTLRCSPRSGDLSVYWYQQSLDQGLQFLIQYYNGEERAKGNILERFSAQQFPDLHSELNLSSLELGDSALYFCASSVAIRGFGDTGELFFGEGSRLTVL.

This chain uses TRBV20-1 with TRBJ2-1; possible D gene TRBD1, 5 bases. The germline V gene has CDR1 DFQATT and CDR2 SNEGSKA (reference sequence). This CDR3 has 15 residues. Deletions cut 2 bases from V and 0 bases from J, with 11 bases between. The CDR3 region has the DNA TGCAGTGCTAGATCAGGGCCCAGCTCCTACAATGAGCAGTTCTTC. Amino acid sequence: CSARSGPSSYNEQFF.

This rearrangement joins TRBV11-1 to TRBJ2-7; a weak D match, TRBD1 (5 bases). Germline V CDR1 and CDR2: SGHAT, FQDESV (reference sequence). The length of the CDR3 is 15 residues. Trimming removed 3 bases from V and 0 bases from J, with 12 bases in between. The CDR3 DNA sequence: TGTGCCAGCAGCTTTGACAGCCCGAGCTCCTACGAGCAGTACTTC. This sequence encodes CASSFDSPSSYEQYF.

This sequence joins TRBV23-1 and TRBJ2-1; D remains ambiguous. TRBV23-1 is an open reading frame, and its role is uncertain. Between the trimmed V and J ends, which lost 11 bases and 2 bases, there was a span of 13 bases. The CDR3 extends over 13 amino acids. The CDR3, as DNA: TGCGCCGGAAACGAGATAGCCTACAATGAGCAGTTCTTC. Translated: CAGNEIAYNEQFF.

The chain uses TRBV4-2 and TRBJ2-7; 7 bases align to TRBD1. The CDR3 extends over 15 amino acids. Germline-derived CDR1 and CDR2 are LGHNA and YNFKEQ. Unmatched junction bases numbered 5, after V lost 0 bases and J lost 3 bases. CDR3 DNA: TGTGCCAGCAGCCAAGACCGGGGACAGAACTACGAGCAGTACTTC. It is translated as CASSQDRGQNYEQYF.

CDR3 nucleotides: TGTGCCAACAGGGCTGCCGGCTACACCTTC. This gives the protein CANRAAGYTF. V usage is TRBV21-1 and J usage is TRBJ1-2. TRBV21-1 is an annotated pseudogene. The CDR3 runs 10 residues.

CDR3 nucleotides: TGTGCCAGCCAGGGGGCGCAGGATAGGAAAAACATTCAGTACTTC. Translated: CASQGAQDRKNIQYF. This sequence joins TRBV28 and TRBJ2-4; 8 bases match TRBD1. J was trimmed by 4 bases and V by 8 bases; bases with no gene match: 10. The CDR3 spans 15 residues. CDR1 MDHEN and CDR2 SYDVKM come from the germline V gene.

The chain uses TRBV6-5 and TRBJ2-1, with 10 bases aligning to TRBD2. CDR1 is MNHEY, CDR2 SVGAGI, per germline. This CDR3 comprises 14 residues. The J segment lost 7 bases and the V segment lost 8 bases, leaving 8 bases of the junction unmatched. The DNA for the CDR3 is TGTGCCAGCTCCAAGAGCGGGAGGGTAAATGAGCAGTTCTTC. As protein: CASSKSGRVNEQFF.

The chain couples TRBV20-1 to TRBJ1-5; TRBD1 matches 8 bases. CDR3 length: 14 amino acids. Germline V lookup: CDR1 DFQATT, CDR2 SNEGSKA (reference sequence). With 1 base clipped from V and 9 bases from J, the junction kept 8 bases outside the gene matches. The CDR3 loop reads CSARADRGLLPQHF. The CDR3 nucleotides are TGCAGTGCTAGAGCCGACAGGGGCCTATTGCCCCAGCATTTT.

This rearrangement joins TRBV3-1 to TRBJ2-5; TRBD1 is a possible D gene (6 bases). The V gene's germline CDR1 is LGHDT and CDR2 YNNKEL (reference sequence). Trimming shortened V by 2 bases and J by 5 bases, and 12 bases separated the two germline ends. The CDR3 length is 14 residues. The CDR3 sequence is CASSQTGPWETQYF. The CDR3, as DNA: TGTGCCAGCAGCCAAACAGGGCCTTGGGAGACCCAGTACTTC.

The V gene is TRBV5-1, the J gene TRBJ2-7; possible D gene TRBD1, 9 bases. V lost 4 bases, J lost 3 bases, and 17 bases lay in between. Germline CDR1 reads SGHRS; CDR2 reads YFSETQ. This CDR3 spans 15 amino acids. The CDR3 here is CASSAGGQGLYEQYF. The CDR3, as DNA: TGCGCCAGCAGCGCGGGGGGACAGGGTCTCTACGAGCAGTACTTC.

The chain combines TRBV20-1 with TRBJ2-1; 11 nucleotides align to TRBD1. V was clipped by 6 bases and J by 9 bases; unmatched bases: 7. The CDR3 is made up of 13 amino acids. The germline CDR1 and CDR2 sequences are DFQATT and SNEGSKA (reference sequence). The CDR3 protein is CSATRTGGPEQFF. In DNA, the CDR3 is TGCAGTGCCACACGGACAGGGGGCCCTGAGCAGTTCTTC.

This sequence joins TRBV29-1 and TRBJ1-1; D is perhaps TRBD1 (5 bases). V was pared by 7 bases and J by 5 bases, with 11 bases between. CDR1 is SQVTM and CDR2 is ANQGSEA in the germline V gene. This CDR3 comprises 11 residues. CDR3 nucleotide sequence: TGCAGCGGGGGGAGGGGAACTGAAGCTTTCTTT. Amino acids: CSGGRGTEAFF.

The V call is TRBV3-1, the J call TRBJ2-1, with a possible D match to TRBD1 (6 bases). The CDR3 contains 15 residues. CDR1 is LGHDT, CDR2 YNNKEL, per germline (reference sequence). V lost 2 bases, J lost 2 bases, and 10 bases lay in between. CDR3: CASSQNGQTYNEQFF. The CDR3 DNA follows: TGTGCCAGCAGCCAAAACGGACAGACCTACAATGAGCAGTTCTTC.

This clonotype was found a few times. This CDR3 is CASSDSYEQYF. As DNA, the CDR3 is TGTGCCAGCAGTGATTCTTACGAGCAGTACTTC. V usage is TRBV25-1 and J usage is TRBJ2-7; unclear D gene. Looked up from germline, CDR1 is MGHDK and CDR2 is SYGVNS. V gave up 3 bases and J gave up 4 bases, with 4 bases separating them. The CDR3 is made up of 11 amino acids.

The rearrangement links TRBV28 to TRBJ2-2; possible D gene TRBD1, 6 bases. V lost 10 bases and J 6 bases, leaving 21 bases between the germline ends. Germline assignment: CDR1 MDHEN and CDR2 SYDVKM. The CDR3 is made up of 15 amino acids. As DNA, the CDR3 is TGTGCCACCCAACCGGTCAGGGGCCCGTCCGGGGAGCTGTTTTTT. It is translated as CATQPVRGPSGELFF. Combining the CDR3 with reference TRBV28 and TRBJ2-2 gives the whole variable domain DVKVTQSSRYLVKRTGEKVFLECVQDMDHENMFWYRQDPGLGLRLIYFSYDVKMKEKGDIPEGYSVSREKKERFSLILESASTNQTSMYLCATQPVRGPSGELFFGEGSRLTVL.